The 12 T cell receptor beta chains below were found in one sample sequenced in a study of blood T cell repertoires in COVID-19. Some clones are missing from TCRdb's copy, which holds only in-frame ones; the method was immunoSEQ multiplex PCR. The repertoire holds under 200,000 clones, roughly 84% seen once, with 2.5% to 3.5% in the top ten. Material: peripheral blood. These TCRs come from a woman aged 55-70 years with acute or convalescent COVID-19.

J is TRBJ2-1 and V is TRBV20-1, with D possibly being TRBD2 (5 bases). This CDR3 is built from 11 residues. Looked up from germline, CDR1 is DFQATT and CDR2 is SNEGSKA (reference sequence). The germline V and J ends were trimmed by 0 bases and 12 bases, with 9 bases remaining between them. The CDR3 is CSARDEGWQFF. The CDR3 coding sequence is TGCAGTGCTAGAGATGAGGGCTGGCAGTTCTTC.

The genes are TRBV7-2 and TRBJ2-3, with D possibly matching TRBD2 (6 bases). V was trimmed by 5 bases and J by 0 bases, leaving 12 bases between them. CDR1 and CDR2 from the germline V gene are SGHTA and FQGNSA. There are 15 residues in the CDR3. The DNA for the CDR3 is TGTGCCAGCAGCCCCGGGACTTCAAGCACAGATACGCAGTATTTT. Amino acid sequence: CASSPGTSSTDTQYF.

V is TRBV18 and J is TRBJ1-3, with TRBD1 as a possible D gene (5 bases). Germline-derived CDR1 and CDR2 are KGHSH and LQKENI. Trimming left V 6 bases short and J 0 bases short, with 15 bases between. The CDR3 is 16 residues long. This chain's CDR3 is CASSRGGTRSGNTIYF. DNA of the CDR3: TGTGCCAGCTCCCGGGGGGGGACCCGCTCTGGAAACACCATATATTTT.

The chain links TRBV19 to TRBJ1-3; 7 bases line up with TRBD1. Germline V gene data show CDR1 as LNHDA and CDR2 as SQIVND (reference sequence). J gave up 1 base and V 6 bases, and 3 bases lay outside the gene matches. This CDR3 spans 14 amino acids. The CDR3 sequence: CASRPTGSGNTIYF. In nucleotides, the CDR3 is TGTGCCAGTAGGCCGACAGGGTCTGGAAACACCATATATTTT.

This chain connects TRBV4-2 to TRBJ1-2; 7 positions match TRBD1. In germline, CDR1 is LGHNA, CDR2 YNFKEQ. V was clipped by 2 bases and J by 1 base; unmatched bases: 7. This CDR3 has 16 amino acids. CDR3 amino acids: CASSQQWTGVNYGYTF. DNA for the CDR3: TGTGCCAGCAGCCAACAGTGGACAGGAGTTAACTATGGCTACACCTTC.

The chain uses TRBV19 and TRBJ1-2; 10 positions agree with TRBD1. The V and J ends lost 4 bases and 4 bases, in that order; junction bases with no gene match: 15. Germline loops: CDR1 LNHDA, CDR2 SQIVND (reference sequence). The CDR3 totals 18 residues. The CDR3 here is CASSTSRGTGELPYGYTF. The CDR3 nucleotides read TGTGCCAGTAGTACCTCTCGAGGGACAGGGGAGCTTCCCTATGGCTACACCTTC.

CDR3 DNA: TGTGCCACCAGTGACTTCGGACAGGGACGCACAGATACGCAGTATTTT. Its protein product is CATSDFGQGRTDTQYF. This sequence joins TRBV24-1 and TRBJ2-3, with 8 bases identical to TRBD1. The CDR3 contains 16 residues. Germline assignment: CDR1 KGHDR and CDR2 SFDVKD. V lost 4 bases and J lost 1; bases outside the gene matches: 6.

The V call is TRBV4-2, the J call TRBJ2-4; D unresolved. The V end was cut by 0 bases, the J end by 4 bases, with 7 bases between. There are 14 residues in the CDR3. Germline V lookup: CDR1 LGHNA, CDR2 YNFKEQ. CDR3 nucleotides: TGTGCCAGCAGCCAAGATATCCGTAAAAACATTCAGTACTTC. Amino acids: CASSQDIRKNIQYF.

This chain uses TRBV5-4 with TRBJ1-4, with D maybe TRBD1 (6 bases). V shed 4 bases and J shed 0 bases, with 16 bases lying between them. This CDR3 spans 17 amino acids. Germline assignment: CDR1 SGHNT and CDR2 YYREEE (reference sequence). The CDR3: CASSLDMGAATNEKLFF. In DNA, the CDR3 is TGTGCCAGCAGCCTGGACATGGGGGCTGCAACTAATGAAAAACTGTTTTTT.

The J gene is TRBJ2-7, the V gene TRBV6-5; D might be TRBD2 (6 bases). The germline V gene has CDR1 MNHEY and CDR2 SVGAGI. The CDR3 spans 13 residues. V lost 7 bases to trimming and J lost 3 bases, with 13 bases between them. The CDR3 DNA follows: TGTGCCAGCACCCCTGGGGGGTTCTACGAGCAGTACTTC. This codes for CASTPGGFYEQYF.

The chain combines TRBV19 with TRBJ2-1; TRBD2 matches at 7 bases. V shed 7 bases, J shed 0 bases, and the junction held 3 bases outside the gene matches. Germline V lookup: CDR1 LNHDA, CDR2 SQIVND (reference sequence). There are 14 residues in the CDR3. The CDR3: CASIPGGSYNEQFF. CDR3 DNA sequence: TGTGCCAGTATTCCGGGGGGCTCCTACAATGAGCAGTTCTTC. The whole variable domain, remainder taken from reference TRBV19 and TRBJ2-1, is DGGITQSPKYLFRKEGQNVTLSCEQNLNHDAMYWYRQDPGQGLRLIYYSQIVNDFQKGDIAEGYSVSREKKESFPLTVTSAQKNPTAFYLCASIPGGSYNEQFFGPGTRLTVL.

This chain connects TRBV6-2 or TRBV6-3 to TRBJ2-5; 8 bases align to TRBD1. The CDR3 loop spans 15 amino acids. Germline V lookup: CDR1 MNHEY, CDR2 SVGEGT. V was clipped by 2 bases and J by 2 bases; unmatched bases: 4. The CDR3 loop is CASSYRTGFQETQYF. The DNA for the CDR3 is TGTGCCAGCAGTTACAGGACAGGGTTTCAAGAGACCCAGTACTTC.